Sequencing of this T cell receptor (beta chain) was carried out in a study of pediatric ulcerative colitis. The CDR3 length is 12 residues. Trimming took 7 bases from V and 4 from J, leaving 8 bases between them. The germline CDR1 and CDR2 sequences are LNHDA and SQIVND (reference sequence). Details on this clone: The antigen remains undetermined.

Rectal tissue came from one to two pinch biopsies taken at colonoscopy. Here immunoSEQ multiplex PCR was the method, and the copy in TCRdb shows in-frame clones only, minus some. The data show about 16,000 clones, with 74% seen just once and around 7% held by the top ten. General study points: In rectum, acute severe colitis had expanded clones and less diversity. Two rectal CDR3 clonotypes occurred in all ulcerative colitis patients. Rectal pinch biopsies may have included blood-derived T cells, especially in patients with overt colitis. Compared with controls, ulcerative colitis showed greater blood-rectum clone sharing.

Sequences were obtained from gut tissue. The chain has TRBV19 and TRBJ2-1; D is unclear. The clonotype was recovered from a boy aged 5-17 years with moderate ulcerative colitis. The CDR3 loop reads CASKAEYNEQFF. The DNA of the CDR3 is TGTGCCAGTAAAGCTGAATACAATGAGCAGTTCTTC.